A single sample gave rise to the 10 T cell receptor beta chains below, sequenced in a study of cytomegalovirus exposure and HLA in healthy donors. TCRdb's table, derived via immunoSEQ multiplex PCR, lists solely in-frame clones and lacks some. The data hold about 220,000 clones, with roughly 88% observed a single time. The sample consisted of PBMCs. The receptors here all came from a woman in her twenties or thirties in good health and CMV-seropositive.

V is TRBV9 and J is TRBJ1-1, with no clear D. The CDR3 has 15 residues. Germline V gives CDR1 SGDLS, CDR2 YYNGEE. V lost 0 bases and J lost 1, with 10 bases in between. This CDR3 reads CASSVAPRTNTEAFF. CDR3 DNA: TGTGCCAGCAGCGTAGCACCGAGGACGAACACTGAAGCTTTCTTT.

The chain uses TRBV6-4 and TRBJ1-2, with D possibly being TRBD1 (6 bases). This CDR3 is built from 13 residues. V was pared by 6 bases and J by 6 bases, with 14 bases between. Germline V gives CDR1 MRHNA, CDR2 SNTAGT. The CDR3 region is CASRGRGSDGYTF. CDR3 nucleotide sequence: TGTGCCAGCAGGGGGAGGGGGTCGGATGGCTACACCTTC.

V gene TRBV6-5 combines with J gene TRBJ1-1; TRBD1 agrees at 9 bases. CDR3 size: 13 residues. V lost 11 bases, J lost 4 bases, and 8 bases stayed unmatched. Germline CDR1 MNHEY, CDR2 SVGAGI. The chain's CDR3 is CAGYRGPVTEAFF. CDR3 bases: TGTGCCGGCTACAGGGGGCCGGTCACTGAAGCTTTCTTT.

Ten or more counts support this clone. The gene calls are TRBV30 and TRBJ2-7; either TRBD1 or TRBD2 may supply D (5 bases each). Deletions cut 0 bases from V and 3 bases from J, with 12 bases between. This CDR3 spans 14 amino acids. Germline lookup yields CDR1 GTSNPN and CDR2 SVGIG (reference sequence). The CDR3, as DNA: TGTGCCTGGAGTGTATATCGGGACGACTACGAGCAGTACTTC. Protein sequence: CAWSVYRDDYEQYF.

This chain links TRBV5-1 with TRBJ2-7, with 9 bases aligning to TRBD2. This CDR3 has 13 amino acids. After removal of 4 bases from V and 5 bases from J, the junction contained 4 bases not matched to a gene. From germline, CDR1 is SGHRS and CDR2 YFSETQ. CDR3: CASSQAGGHEQYF. The CDR3 DNA reads as TGCGCCAGCAGCCAAGCGGGAGGTCACGAGCAGTACTTC. Full variable domain (missing parts from reference TRBV5-1 and TRBJ2-7): KAGVTQTPRYLIKTRGQQVTLSCSPISGHRSVSWYQQTPGQGLQFLFEYFSETQRNKGNFPGRFSGRQFSNSRSEMNVSTLELGDSALYLCASSQAGGHEQYFGPGTRLTVT.

The gene calls are TRBV2 and TRBJ2-1; TRBD1 matches 7 bases. Per germline, CDR1 SNHLY and CDR2 FYNNEI. The CDR3 is made up of 16 amino acids. Losses at the gene ends were 4 bases for V and 0 bases for J; bases not matched to a gene: 6. CDR3 protein: CASSGQGHSSYNEQFF. CDR3 coding DNA: TGTGCCAGCAGTGGACAGGGCCACAGCTCCTACAATGAGCAGTTCTTC.

V is TRBV19 and J is TRBJ1-1; the match to TRBD1 covers 8 bases. Germline trimming cut 1 base from V and 1 base from J; bases unmatched to any gene: 2. From germline, CDR1 is LNHDA and CDR2 SQIVND (reference sequence). The CDR3 covers 15 residues. Here the CDR3 reads CASSIVGTGNTEAFF. The CDR3 nucleotides read TGTGCCAGTAGTATAGTTGGGACAGGGAACACTGAAGCTTTCTTT.

The rearrangement joins TRBV10-2 to TRBJ2-1, with 7 bases matching TRBD2. The CDR3 runs to 13 residues. The V segment lost 6 bases and the J segment 5 bases; nucleotides outside the gene matches: 4. CDR1 and CDR2 from the germline V gene are WSHSY and SAAADI. CDR3 protein: CASRGAGNNEQFF. CDR3 in DNA: TGCGCCAGCAGAGGAGCGGGAAACAATGAGCAGTTCTTC.

CDR3: CASSHAQGNSYNEQFF. The CDR3 region has the DNA TGCGCCAGCAGCCACGCGCAGGGGAACTCCTACAATGAGCAGTTCTTC. The chain has TRBV5-1 and TRBJ2-1; a possible D gene is TRBD1 (6 bases). The CDR3 sequence is 16 residues long. V was trimmed by 4 bases and J by 0 bases, leaving 14 bases between them. Germline lookup yields CDR1 SGHRS and CDR2 YFSETQ.

The J gene is TRBJ2-2, the V gene TRBV11-3; D perhaps matches TRBD1 (5 bases). The germline V and J ends were trimmed by 1 base and 7 bases, with 19 bases remaining between them. CDR1 and CDR2 (germline): SGHNT, YENEEA. The CDR3 totals 17 residues. CDR3 loop: CASSLVGRVPSIGELFF. CDR3 sequence (DNA): TGTGCCAGCAGCTTAGTGGGCAGGGTACCCTCCATCGGGGAGCTGTTTTTT.